These T cell receptor beta chains were read from a single sample in a study of T cell responses to AZD1222 COVID-19 vaccine. The repertoire was sequenced with immunoSEQ multiplex PCR; TCRdb's copy has only in-frame clones and lacks some. The sample includes about 140,000 clones, about 92% seen only once; the top ten take less than 15%. Sample: peripheral blood, taken after recovery from COVID-19. The receptor set was obtained from an adult who had recovered from COVID-19. The CDR3 runs from the conserved cysteine through the conserved F or W. Fields, in order: J gene, clone size, D gene, V gene, CDR3 DNA, CDR3 protein. The D gene is left open where the match is weak. The size entry is marked missing in some rows and otherwise reads once, few, many or a size class.

TRBJ2-3,.,.,TRBV9,TGTGCCAGCAGCGATAGAAGTAGCACAGATACGCAGTATTTT,CASSDRSSTDTQYF
TRBJ1-1,.,.,TRBV11-2,TGTGCCAGCAGCCGATTTGCCAGCGAAGCTTTCTTT,CASSRFASEAFF
TRBJ2-7,.,TRBD2,TRBV5-1,TGCGCCAGCAGCTTGGCGGTAGCGGGATCCTACGAGCAGTACTTC,CASSLAVAGSYEQYF
TRBJ1-1,.,TRBD1,TRBV7-8,TGTGCCAGCAGCCTCGGGACAGTGAACACTGAAGCTTTCTTT,CASSLGTVNTEAFF
TRBJ1-1,.,TRBD1,TRBV19,TGTGCCAGTAATCTAGAGACAGGGGCCGGGAACACTGAAGCTTTCTTT,CASNLETGAGNTEAFF
TRBJ2-3,.,TRBD2,TRBV19,TGTGCCAGTAGTGCCGGACTAGCTAGCACAGATACGCAGTATTTT,CASSAGLASTDTQYF
TRBJ2-5,.,TRBD1,TRBV28,TGTGCCAGCCGGGACAGGGCCCAAGAGACCCAGTACTTC,CASRDRAQETQYF
TRBJ2-7,.,TRBD1,TRBV4-1,TGCGCCAGCAGCCACTCAAAGGGACAGCCTACCTACGAGCAGTACTTC,CASSHSKGQPTYEQYF
TRBJ2-2,.,.,TRBV11-2,TGTGCCAGCAGCTTAGTTAGGCCAAGTCCCCGGGAGCTGTTTTTT,CASSLVRPSPRELFF
TRBJ1-4,.,.,TRBV7-8,TGTGCCAGCAGCTTAGCGAATGAAAAACTGTTTTTT,CASSLANEKLFF
TRBJ2-2,.,.,TRBV27,TGTGCCAGCAGTTTCTTAACCGGGGAGCTGTTTTTT,CASSFLTGELFF
TRBJ2-7,.,TRBD2,TRBV6-4,TGTGCCAGCAGGACGGGACTAGCGGGCCCTTCCTACGAGCAGTACTTC,CASRTGLAGPSYEQYF
TRBJ2-3,.,.,TRBV11-3,TGTGCCAGCAGCTTAGGTTCGCCCGGGTTCACAGATACGCAGTATTTT,CASSLGSPGFTDTQYF
TRBJ1-1,.,TRBD1,TRBV28,TGTGCCAGCAGTTCACCAGGGGGCGGGAACACTGAAGCTTTCTTT,CASSSPGGGNTEAFF
TRBJ2-7,.,.,TRBV10-2,TGCGCCAGCAGTGGTCCAGGGGATAGTTCCTACGAGCAGTACTTC,CASSGPGDSSYEQYF
TRBJ2-1,.,.,TRBV11-3,TGTGCCAGCAGCTCCTCTTTTAATGAGCAGTTCTTC,CASSSSFNEQFF
TRBJ2-1,.,.,TRBV12-5,TGTGCTAGTGGTCGTCGTATAGCGGCCCTAGACTCCTACAATGAGCAGTTCTTC,CASGRRIAALDSYNEQFF
TRBJ1-4,.,.,TRBV6-5,TGTGCCAGCAGTCCCTCGGACCGAAGAAATGAAAAACTGTTTTTT,CASSPSDRRNEKLFF
TRBJ2-1,.,.,TRBV19,TGTGCCAGTGGGATCGGCAGGGGGGAGAGCTCCTACAATGAGCAGTTCTTC,CASGIGRGESSYNEQFF
TRBJ2-2,.,.,TRBV28,TGTGCCAGCAATACATTCAAGAACACCGGGGAGCTGTTTTTT,CASNTFKNTGELFF
TRBJ2-2,once,.,TRBV30,TGTGCCCGGAGGGGGGGCCCCCTCACCGGGGAGCTGTTTTTT,CARRGGPLTGELFF
TRBJ2-2,.,.,TRBV28,TGTGCCAGCAGTTGGCAGAACACCGGGGAGCTGTTTTTT,CASSWQNTGELFF
TRBJ1-5,.,.,TRBV2,TGTGCCAGCAAAGCAGGACTATATAGCAATCAGCCCCAGCATTTT,CASKAGLYSNQPQHF
TRBJ2-3,.,TRBD2,TRBV5-4,TGTGCCAGCAGCTTGATTACTAGCGTCTACACAGATACGCAGTATTTT,CASSLITSVYTDTQYF
TRBJ1-2,.,TRBD1,TRBV28,TGTGCCAGCAGTCCCGGACAGGGGGGTTACGGCTACACCTTC,CASSPGQGGYGYTF
TRBJ1-6,once,.,TRBV2,TGTGCCAGCAGTGAAAGGACAGCCTATAATTCACCCCTCCACTTT,CASSERTAYNSPLHF
TRBJ1-2,once,TRBD1,TRBV4-1,TGCGCCAGCAGCCATTATGGGACAGGGGGCTCGAAGGGCTACACCTTC,CASSHYGTGGSKGYTF
TRBJ1-1,.,.,TRBV4-2,TGTGCCAGCAGCCAAGATCGGACGGGGGCGCTCAGGGCTTTCTTT,CASSQDRTGALRAFF
TRBJ2-1,.,TRBD1,TRBV30,TGTGCCTGGAGTGTAGGGACAGGGGGCTCCTACAATGAGCAGTTCTTC,CAWSVGTGGSYNEQFF
TRBJ2-1,.,.,TRBV29-1,TGCAGCGTTGCTCGGGTCACTCAAAGTGAGCAGTTCTTC,CSVARVTQSEQFF
TRBJ2-7,.,TRBD2,TRBV3-1/TRBV3-2,TGTGCCAGCAGCCACCGGACTAGCGGGAGGGCGGACGAGCAGTACTTC,CASSHRTSGRADEQYF
TRBJ2-2,.,.,TRBV6-1,TGTGCCAGCAGTGTTGAGGGTGGGGGGACCACCGGGGAGCTGTTTTTT,CASSVEGGGTTGELFF
TRBJ2-5,.,.,TRBV5-4,TGTGCCAGCAGCTTGGTGGGGTCACGGGAGACCCAGTACTTC,CASSLVGSRETQYF
TRBJ2-7,.,.,TRBV28,TGTGCCAGCAGCCGCTCAGGGGTATCCTACGAGCAGTACTTC,CASSRSGVSYEQYF
TRBJ1-5,.,.,TRBV2,TGTGCCAGCAGTGGGGGTTATAGCAATCAGCCCCAGCATTTT,CASSGGYSNQPQHF
TRBJ1-6,once,.,TRBV6-1,TGTGCCAGCAGTGAAAGACGGTATAATTCCCTCCACCTCCACTTT,CASSERRYNSLHLHF
TRBJ2-7,.,TRBD1,TRBV5-1,TGCGCCAGCACGGGACAGTACTACGAGCAGTACTTC,CASTGQYYEQYF
TRBJ2-7,.,.,TRBV13,TGTGCCAGCAGCCTGACAAGACTGGGCTCCTACGAGCAGTACTTC,CASSLTRLGSYEQYF
TRBJ2-4,.,.,TRBV20-1,TGCAGTGTACTACCCAAAAACATTCAGTACTTC,CSVLPKNIQYF
TRBJ2-5,.,.,TRBV7-2,TGTGCCAGCAGCTTATACCAGCCCCAAGAGACCCAGTACTTC,CASSLYQPQETQYF
TRBJ1-6,.,.,TRBV7-6,TGTGCCAGCAGCCCCCTAAGTGGGCTAAATTCACCCCTCCACTTT,CASSPLSGLNSPLHF
TRBJ2-7,.,.,TRBV19,TGTGCCAGTAGCCCCGGGATTCCCTACGAGCAGTACTTC,CASSPGIPYEQYF
TRBJ2-5,.,.,TRBV7-9,TGTGCCAGCAGCTTAGGGGGGACTGCAGCGGAGACCCAGTACTTC,CASSLGGTAAETQYF
TRBJ1-2,.,.,TRBV4-1,TGCGCCAGCAGCCAAGTAGCAGATACTAACTATGGCTACACCTTC,CASSQVADTNYGYTF
TRBJ2-3,.,.,TRBV9,TGTGCCAGCAGCGTAGCACCTAGCGAAGTAGATACGCAGTATTTT,CASSVAPSEVDTQYF
TRBJ1-6,once,TRBD1,TRBV7-8,TGTGCCAGCAGCTTAGCGAGGACAGGGCAATCACCCCTCCACTTT,CASSLARTGQSPLHF
TRBJ2-1,once,TRBD2,TRBV7-9,TGTGCCAGCAGCCCAGTCAGCGGGAGTCTATACAATGAGCAGTTCTTC,CASSPVSGSLYNEQFF
TRBJ2-2,.,TRBD1,TRBV19,TGTGCCAGTAGCCTTGACAGGGGATTTCTTAACACCGGGGAGCTGTTTTTT,CASSLDRGFLNTGELFF
TRBJ2-7,.,TRBD2,TRBV3-1/TRBV3-2,TGTGCCAGCAGCCAAGGGGAAAGCGGGAGGTTCGAGGAGCAGTACTTC,CASSQGESGRFEEQYF
TRBJ1-4,.,.,TRBV3-1/TRBV3-2,TGTGCCAGCAGCCCCAGGGAGGGGGGACCTGTGAATGAAAAACTGTTTTTT,CASSPREGGPVNEKLFF